These 8 T cell receptor beta chains were sequenced from one sample in a study of T cell changes during pregnancy in multiple sclerosis (dated by TCRdb to the late 2010s). The method behind the library was the immunoSEQ multiplex PCR assay. Not all clones reach the TCRdb copy of this immuneACCESS table, which keeps in-frame sequences only. Checked studies attribute under half of the gap to unresolved V genes and leave the rest unexplained. The sample table records tens of thousands of clones; more than 75% of these occur just once. The ten largest account for about 5.2% of the sample. The input for sequencing was peripheral blood, taken in the third trimester of pregnancy. The receptors come from a female donor in good health, enrolled as a control in a pregnancy study.

The rearrangement uses TRBV19 and TRBJ2-7; TRBD2 matches 8 bases. The CDR3 contains 14 residues. CDR1 and CDR2 (germline): LNHDA, SQIVND (reference sequence). Trimming removed 5 bases from V and 2 bases from J; junction bases left unmatched: 5. CDR3 loop: CASSELAGAYEQYF. The DNA for the CDR3 is TGTGCCAGTAGTGAGCTAGCGGGTGCCTACGAGCAGTACTTC.

In DNA form, the CDR3 reads TGTGCCAGCTCAGGTTCAGGGCGGGCCAACGTCCTGACTTTC. Translating gives CASSGSGRANVLTF. The genes are TRBV18 and TRBJ2-6, with a possible D match to TRBD1 (5 bases). The CDR3 spans 14 residues. Per the germline V gene, CDR1 is KGHSH and CDR2 is LQKENI. V was shortened by 5 bases and J by 5 bases, with 10 bases between the two germline ends.

This rearrangement joins TRBV30 to TRBJ2-1; 7 positions match TRBD1. Germline V lookup: CDR1 GTSNPN, CDR2 SVGIG (reference sequence). The trim removed 7 bases at V and 0 bases at J, leaving 12 bases unmatched. This CDR3 spans 16 amino acids. This CDR3 is CASRDSSFSSYNEQFF. The CDR3 coding sequence is TGTGCCTCCCGGGACAGTTCCTTTAGCTCCTACAATGAGCAGTTCTTC.

J is TRBJ2-2 and V is TRBV27; a weak D match, TRBD2 (5 bases). There are 14 residues in the CDR3. With 5 bases removed from V and 5 bases from J, the gap between germline ends came to 12 bases. Germline V gene sequence: CDR1 MNHEY, CDR2 SMNVEV (reference sequence). The CDR3 loop is CASSPPGLTGELFF. The CDR3 DNA sequence: TGTGCCAGCAGTCCCCCGGGATTGACCGGGGAGCTGTTTTTT.

The chain links TRBV5-1 to TRBJ2-3; 7 bases map to TRBD1. Germline CDR1 SGHRS, CDR2 YFSETQ. The V gene end was trimmed by 2 bases and the J gene end by 2 bases; junction bases not matched to a gene: 5. The CDR3 consists of 15 residues. CDR3 sequence: CASSFRQGPTDTQYF. The CDR3 coding sequence is TGCGCCAGCAGCTTCCGACAGGGCCCCACAGATACGCAGTATTTT.

This chain links TRBV19 with TRBJ2-7; TRBD1 might be the D (6 bases). The CDR3 runs to 15 residues. V dropped 3 bases and J dropped 4 bases, with 16 bases sitting between them. Germline-derived CDR1 and CDR2 are LNHDA and SQIVND (reference sequence). CDR3 sequence: CASSMSRGRLYEQYF. The CDR3 coding sequence is TGTGCCAGTAGTATGTCCAGGGGACGACTGTACGAGCAGTACTTC. Complete variable domain (other parts from reference TRBV19 and TRBJ2-7): DGGITQSPKYLFRKEGQNVTLSCEQNLNHDAMYWYRQDPGQGLRLIYYSQIVNDFQKGDIAEGYSVSREKKESFPLTVTSAQKNPTAFYLCASSMSRGRLYEQYFGPGTRLTVT.

This clone was seen more than once but under ten times. This chain joins TRBV6-4 and TRBJ1-1; a weak D match, TRBD1 (6 bases). Trimming removed 6 bases at V and 2 bases at J, with 16 bases between. CDR3 length: 15 residues. The germline V gene encodes CDR1 MRHNA and CDR2 SNTAGT. CDR3 residues: CASSDKPGANTEAFF. In DNA, the CDR3 is TGTGCCAGCAGCGACAAGCCAGGGGCCAACACTGAAGCTTTCTTT.

The chain employs TRBV5-4 and TRBJ1-2; perhaps TRBD1 as D (5 bases). Germline assignment: CDR1 SGHNT and CDR2 YYREEE (reference sequence). The CDR3 sequence is 13 residues long. Trimming took 1 base from V and 4 from J, leaving 8 bases between them. The CDR3 loop is CASSLRGSYGYTF. For the CDR3, the DNA is TGTGCCAGCAGCTTGAGGGGTAGCTATGGCTACACCTTC. Combining the CDR3 with reference TRBV5-4 and TRBJ1-2 gives the whole variable domain ETGVTQSPTHLIKTRGQQVTLRCSSQSGHNTVSWYQQALGQGPQFIFQYYREEENGRGNFPPRFSGLQFPNYSSELNVNALELDDSALYLCASSLRGSYGYTFGSGTRLTVV.